The T cell receptor beta chain under discussion was sequenced for a study of T cells in Graves' hyperthyroidism and ophthalmopathy (dated by TCRdb to the late 2010s). About the study as a whole: Peripheral blood was collected at initial diagnosis, before any treatment. TCR V-J signatures able to tell the groups apart were searched for in a discovery cohort of approximately 95 patients, of whom 40 to 45 had Graves' ophthalmopathy and roughly 59 had stable Graves' hyperthyroidism. An independent validation cohort of under 20 hyperthyroidism patients and more than 15 patients who later progressed to ophthalmopathy tested prospective prediction of ophthalmopathy. The approximately 98 discovery patients were randomly divided into training and test sets at a 7:3 ratio. In several Graves' hyperthyroidism patients, the study also compared T-cell repertoires from thyroid tissue with T-cell repertoires from blood. Following sampling, methimazole starting at 30 mg daily was given to hyperthyroidism patients, and high-dose intravenous methylprednisolone was given to ophthalmopathy patients. The paper reports TCR Vbeta CDR3 sequencing of approximately 140 peripheral blood samples: approximately 43 ophthalmopathy, roughly 80 hyperthyroidism and around 17 progressor patients.

General conclusions and limits of the study: Blood samples also contained most of the expanded thyroid clonotypes (frequency above 0.001), which suggests that blood repertoires may reflect thyroid immune responses. In cross-validation, a model built on a 13 V-J signature told ophthalmopathy apart from stable hyperthyroidism with 85% to 90% sensitivity and roughly 83% specificity, and in testing the same model reached 80%/75%. In validation, the model predicted progression to ophthalmopathy a median of 6.5 months before onset, with 70% to 71% sensitivity and 72.22% specificity. No statistical method was used to fix the sample size in advance, and group allocation was not hidden from the investigators.

Between the V and J ends, shortened by 3 bases and 10 bases respectively, the junction contains 14 bases. The CDR3 measures 14 amino acids from cysteine to phenylalanine. Here the CDR3 DNA is all that survives: 42 bases in frame from base 1. The germline V gene gives CDR1 as SGHRS and CDR2 as YFSETQ. Remarks on this clonotype: The clone's antigen remains unknown. No base-level quality is on record; no much larger clone is a single base apart.

TCR beta CDR3 regions were amplified from RNA transcripts. The first round of RT-PCR for the TCR CDR3 was performed with the HTBI primer set and the Qiagen OneStep RT-PCR kit. Libraries were constructed in a second round of multiplex PCR, after which size selection and purification were performed. Paired-end sequencing of the libraries was performed with 100 bp reads on an Illumina HiSeq2000. The study's own analysis went as follows. SOAPnuke was used to process the raw data, with reads discarded if the reads contained adapters or uncalled bases, had a mean Phred below 15, or lacked an exact constant-primer or identifier match. COPE v1.2.5 was used to merge high-quality paired reads, and clonotypes were defined as unique nucleotide sequences. Clonotypes were aligned to IMGT TRBV, TRBD and TRBJ reference segments using MiTCR v1.1. The analysis included only V-J combinations with a frequency above 0.0001, which together covered 99% to 99.2% of the repertoires. The TCS score was defined as the ratio of F50 (clonal expansion) to E x V (chaos), calculated using BLOSUM62-based TCRdist between CDR3 peptides within each V-J. Welch's t-statistics and random forest reduced fewer than 550 V-J features to about 13, which were used in a naive Bayes classifier (R e1071). Through fastp at Q25 and MiXCR, TCRdb rebuilt clones from the public reads, retaining in-frame beta chains. Every entry covers one CDR3 protein and lists the most common genes and DNA from its rows. These V and J calls derive from TCRdb rather than the authors' analysis. Counted in this sample were around 500,000 distinct CDR3 sequences; 13% to 15% of them appeared once. Over 11% of the sample belongs to the ten largest clones.

Stable Graves' hyperthyroidism was defined as no progression to ophthalmopathy during 18 months of follow-up. Hyperthyroidism patients were aged 18 to 65 years and newly diagnosed, with disease duration of less than 2 months. Patients with uncontrolled infections, other autoimmune diseases, pregnancy or lactation were excluded. Diagnoses relied on clinical symptoms, serum thyroxine and TRAb, thyroid ultrasound and orbital computed tomography. PBMCs were isolated from approximately 10 ml of fresh peripheral blood by Ficoll-Paque density gradient centrifugation. Trizol reagent was used to extract total RNA, and RNA quality was then checked on an Agilent 2100 Bioanalyzer.

The sequenced sample consisted of blood. The source of this sequence is a woman aged 40 to 50 with Graves' hyperthyroidism. The sequence links TRBV5-1 to TRBJ1-6, and the D gene may be TRBD1, 5 bases matching. The CDR3 reads CASSSVGGASPLHF. The sequenced DNA: TGCGCCAGCAGCTCGGTGGGAGGGGCATCACCCCTCCACTTT.